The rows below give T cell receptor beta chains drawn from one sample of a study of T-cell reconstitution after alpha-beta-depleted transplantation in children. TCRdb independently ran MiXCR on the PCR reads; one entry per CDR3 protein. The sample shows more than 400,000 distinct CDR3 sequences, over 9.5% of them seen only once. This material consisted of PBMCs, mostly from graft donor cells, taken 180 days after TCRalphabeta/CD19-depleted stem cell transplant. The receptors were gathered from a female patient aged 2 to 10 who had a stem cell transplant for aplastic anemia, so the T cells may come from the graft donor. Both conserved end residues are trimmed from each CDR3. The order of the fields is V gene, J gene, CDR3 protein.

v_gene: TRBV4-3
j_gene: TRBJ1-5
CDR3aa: ASSQDLKRQNQPQH

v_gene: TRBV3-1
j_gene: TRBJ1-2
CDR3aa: ASSQELYGYT

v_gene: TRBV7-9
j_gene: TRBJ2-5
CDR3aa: ASSLAGWETQY

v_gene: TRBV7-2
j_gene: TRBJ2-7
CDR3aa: ASSFPFREQY

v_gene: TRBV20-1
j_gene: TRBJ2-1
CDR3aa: SARDRTSGRVWGEQF

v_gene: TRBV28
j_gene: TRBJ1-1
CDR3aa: ASSLLSGTGLLTEAF

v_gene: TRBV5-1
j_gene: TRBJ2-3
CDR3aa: ASTPGNTDTQY

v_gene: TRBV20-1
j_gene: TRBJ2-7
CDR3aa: SAISGIFSYEQY

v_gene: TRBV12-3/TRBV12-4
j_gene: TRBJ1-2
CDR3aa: ASRPTGIYGYT

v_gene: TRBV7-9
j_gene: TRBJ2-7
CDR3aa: ASSRRWDRGFYEQY

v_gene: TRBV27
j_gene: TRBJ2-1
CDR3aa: ASSPLGRDRSYNEQF

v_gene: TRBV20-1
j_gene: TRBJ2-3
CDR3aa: SASAGMADTQY

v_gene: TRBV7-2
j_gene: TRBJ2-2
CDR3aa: ASSLLAPGELF

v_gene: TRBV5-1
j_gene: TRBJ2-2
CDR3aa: ASRRTGGETLNTGELF

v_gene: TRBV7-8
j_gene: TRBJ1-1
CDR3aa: ASAGRLNTEAF

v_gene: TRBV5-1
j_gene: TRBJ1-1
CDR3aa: ASSSGPTVNTEAF

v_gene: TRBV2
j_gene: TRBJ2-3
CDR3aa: ASIQQEHTDTQY

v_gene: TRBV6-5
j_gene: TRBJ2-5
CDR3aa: ASSYHRGGKETQY

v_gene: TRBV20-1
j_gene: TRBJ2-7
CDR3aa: SAPRDTYEQY

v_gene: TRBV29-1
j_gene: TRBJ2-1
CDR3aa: SVEDRAGESYNEQF

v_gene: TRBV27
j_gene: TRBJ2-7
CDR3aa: ASSPRLAHFPYEQY

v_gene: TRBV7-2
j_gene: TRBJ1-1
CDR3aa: ASSPWDRVTEAF

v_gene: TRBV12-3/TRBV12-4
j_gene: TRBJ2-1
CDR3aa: ASNVRALGPDEQF

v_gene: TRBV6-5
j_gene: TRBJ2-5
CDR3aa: ASSYKLDIKTQY

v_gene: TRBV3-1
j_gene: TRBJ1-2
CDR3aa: ASSQDPAGTAGYT

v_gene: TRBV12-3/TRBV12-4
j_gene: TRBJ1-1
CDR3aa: ASNSQTGPHSEAF

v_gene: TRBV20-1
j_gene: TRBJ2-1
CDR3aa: SARTPDYLAGGVHEQF

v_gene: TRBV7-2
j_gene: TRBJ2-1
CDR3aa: ASSLALEGLEQF

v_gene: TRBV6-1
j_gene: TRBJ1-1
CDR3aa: ASRLGGNTEAF

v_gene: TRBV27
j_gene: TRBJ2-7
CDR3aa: ASSLGLAGGYEQY

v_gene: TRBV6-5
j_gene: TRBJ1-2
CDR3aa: ASSYGRGYGYT

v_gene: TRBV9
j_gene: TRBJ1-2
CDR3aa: ALGGGARGYT

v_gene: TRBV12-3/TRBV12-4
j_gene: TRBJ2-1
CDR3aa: ASQGREDSYNEQF

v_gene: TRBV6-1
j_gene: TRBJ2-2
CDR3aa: AVRHHNTGELF

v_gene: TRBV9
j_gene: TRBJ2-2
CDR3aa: ASSVGTSGSGYTGELF

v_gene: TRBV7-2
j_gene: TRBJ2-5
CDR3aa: ASSLAFSGTQY

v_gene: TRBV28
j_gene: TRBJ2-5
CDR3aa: ASSPPAGGAETQY

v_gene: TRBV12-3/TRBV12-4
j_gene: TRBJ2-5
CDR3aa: ASSSRVGGQETQY

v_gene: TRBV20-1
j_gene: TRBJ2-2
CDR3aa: SAAGRPNTGELF

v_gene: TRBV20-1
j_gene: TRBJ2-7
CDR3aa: SGAGGAVVDEQY

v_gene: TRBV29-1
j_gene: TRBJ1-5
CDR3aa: SVGGPNQPQH

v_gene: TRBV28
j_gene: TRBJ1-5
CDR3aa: ASSSIDRAGQPQH

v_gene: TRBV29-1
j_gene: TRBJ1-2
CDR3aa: SVSPGTGVGYT

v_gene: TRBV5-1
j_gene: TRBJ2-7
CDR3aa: ASSTWRESSYEQY

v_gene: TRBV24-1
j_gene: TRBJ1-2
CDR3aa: ATSDPSGTNYGYT

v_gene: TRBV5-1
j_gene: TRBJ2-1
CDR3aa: ASSMSRRDNEQF